This T cell receptor beta chain emerged from a study of metastatic and nonmetastatic thyroid tumors. Overall study context: Repertoire comparison spanned blood and tumor or nodule tissue of malignant and benign thyroid patients.

All patients were untreated before thyroid surgery. The CDR3 length is 15 residues. The V gene end was trimmed by 3 bases and the J gene end by 0 bases; junction bases not matched to a gene: 2. Points from the study as a whole: It was reported that TCR beta diversity was significantly higher in malignant thyroid tumors than benign nodules, in blood and tumor.

The sample holds many counts of this clone. The antigen is unknown. TCRdb reprocessed the PCR reads via MiXCR. The sample gives about 20,000 clones, 15% to 20% of which show up once; 10% is in the top ten. The sample taken for sequencing was tumor tissue. The receptor was isolated from a female donor with papillary thyroid cancer or a benign thyroid nodule (not recorded which). Some clones in this sample may be carry-over from other donors' samples. The V gene is TRBV12-3 or TRBV12-4, the J gene TRBJ1-2, with TRBD1 matching 9 bases. This CDR3 reads CASSFRTGANYGYTF. CDR3 DNA: TGTGCCAGCAGTTTCCGGACAGGGGCTAACTATGGCTACACCTTC.